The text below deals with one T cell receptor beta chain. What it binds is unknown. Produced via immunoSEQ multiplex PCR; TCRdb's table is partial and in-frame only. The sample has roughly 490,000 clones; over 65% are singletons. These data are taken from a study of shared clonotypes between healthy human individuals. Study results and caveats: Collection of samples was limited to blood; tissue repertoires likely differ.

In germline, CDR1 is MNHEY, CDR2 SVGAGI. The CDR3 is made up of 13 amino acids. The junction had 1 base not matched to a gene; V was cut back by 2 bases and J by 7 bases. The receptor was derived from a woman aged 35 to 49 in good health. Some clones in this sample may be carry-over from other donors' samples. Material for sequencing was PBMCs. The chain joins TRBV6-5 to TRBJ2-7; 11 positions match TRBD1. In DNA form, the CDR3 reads TGTGCCAGCAGTTACGGACAGGGGGCTGAGCAGTACTTC. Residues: CASSYGQGAEQYF.